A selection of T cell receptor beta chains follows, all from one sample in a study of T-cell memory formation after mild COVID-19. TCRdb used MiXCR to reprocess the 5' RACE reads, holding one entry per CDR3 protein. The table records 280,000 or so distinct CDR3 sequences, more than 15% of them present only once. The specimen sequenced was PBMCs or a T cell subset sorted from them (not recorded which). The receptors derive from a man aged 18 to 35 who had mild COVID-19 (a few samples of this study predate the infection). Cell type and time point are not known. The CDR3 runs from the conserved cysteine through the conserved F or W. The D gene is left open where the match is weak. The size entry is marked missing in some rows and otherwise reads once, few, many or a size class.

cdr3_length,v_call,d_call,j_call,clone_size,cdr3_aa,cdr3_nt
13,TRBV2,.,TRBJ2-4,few,CASQGVSKNIQYF,TGTGCCAGCCAAGGCGTTAGCAAAAACATTCAGTACTTC
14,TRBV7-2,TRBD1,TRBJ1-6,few,CASSRYRGNSPLHF,TGTGCCAGCAGCCGCTACAGGGGAAATTCACCCCTCCACTTT
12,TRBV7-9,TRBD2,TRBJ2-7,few,CASTGEGYEQYF,TGTGCCAGCACGGGGGAGGGATACGAGCAGTACTTC
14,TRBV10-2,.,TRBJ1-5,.,CASSDSHSNQPQHF,TGCGCCAGCAGTGACAGTCATAGCAATCAGCCCCAGCATTTT
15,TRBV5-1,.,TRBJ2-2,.,CASSPVTGNGGELFF,TGCGCCAGCAGCCCGGTCACCGGTAATGGCGGGGAGCTGTTTTTT
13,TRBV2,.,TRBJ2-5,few,CASSTRAQETQYF,TGTGCCAGCAGTACTAGGGCCCAAGAGACCCAGTACTTC
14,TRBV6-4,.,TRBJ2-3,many,CASSEGRSTDTQYF,TGTGCCAGCAGTGAGGGGCGGAGCACAGATACGCAGTATTTT
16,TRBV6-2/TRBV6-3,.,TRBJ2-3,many,CASSRRTRGRTDTQYF,TGTGCCAGCAGCCGCCGAACCCGGGGGAGGACAGATACGCAGTATTTT
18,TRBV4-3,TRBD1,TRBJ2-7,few,CASSQEAAGTGGIYEQYF,TGCGCCAGCAGCCAAGAGGCGGCAGGGACAGGGGGAATCTACGAGCAGTACTTC
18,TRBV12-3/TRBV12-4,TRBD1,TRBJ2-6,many,CASSPEGDRDSLANVLTF,TGTGCCAGCAGCCCCGAGGGAGACAGGGACAGTTTGGCCAACGTCCTGACTTTC
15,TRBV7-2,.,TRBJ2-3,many,CASSGVYGVSDTQYF,TGTGCCAGCAGCGGAGTGTACGGGGTTTCAGATACGCAGTATTTT
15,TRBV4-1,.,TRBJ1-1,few,CASSRSGGGDTEAFF,TGCGCCAGCAGCCGGTCGGGAGGGGGAGACACTGAAGCTTTCTTT
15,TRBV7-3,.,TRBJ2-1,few,CASSLTVGSYNEQFF,TGTGCCAGCAGCTTAACTGTCGGCTCCTACAATGAGCAGTTCTTC
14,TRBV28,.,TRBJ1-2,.,CATADQGLNDGYTF,TGTGCCACCGCTGATCAGGGGTTGAACGATGGCTACACCTTC
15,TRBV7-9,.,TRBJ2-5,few,CASSLRGTTQETQYF,TGTGCCAGCAGCTTAAGGGGGACCACCCAAGAGACCCAGTACTTC
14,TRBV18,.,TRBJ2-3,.,CASSRGARPDTQYF,TGTGCCAGCTCACGGGGGGCCCGCCCAGATACGCAGTATTTT